Presented here are 5 T cell receptor beta chains from one specimen sequenced in a study of brain metastases from non-small cell lung cancer. Assay used: immunoSEQ multiplex PCR; TCRdb lists only in-frame clones, some missing. The table shows a few thousand clones, with approximately 85% occurring only once. Sequenced: primary lung tumor tissue. The receptor set was obtained from a donor at least 40 years old with non-small cell lung cancer.

V and J are TRBV6-5 and TRBJ2-7, with D uncertain. CDR1 and CDR2 from the germline V gene are MNHEY and SVGAGI. The CDR3 contains 11 residues. V was pared by 5 bases and J by 1 base, with 3 bases between. This chain's CDR3 is CASSTSYEQYF. For the CDR3, the DNA is TGTGCCAGCAGTACATCCTACGAGCAGTACTTC.

The V call is TRBV12-3 or TRBV12-4, the J call TRBJ2-5, with 7 bases that match TRBD1. J was trimmed by 3 bases and V by 6 bases; bases with no gene match: 4. CDR3 size: 13 residues. The CDR3 DNA is TGTGCCAGCAGCCCAGACAGGGAAGAGACCCAGTACTTC. Residues: CASSPDREETQYF.

The chain is built from TRBV4-1 and TRBJ1-1, with 7 nucleotides matching TRBD1. Losses at the gene ends were 3 bases for V and 0 bases for J; bases not matched to a gene: 7. CDR1 is MGHRA, CDR2 YSYEKL, per germline. This CDR3 region has 16 residues. The CDR3 reads CASSQDRPSMNTEAFF. The CDR3 nucleotides are TGCGCCAGCAGCCAGGACAGGCCCTCGATGAACACTGAAGCTTTCTTT.

This clone came up a few times. V usage is TRBV5-6 and J usage is TRBJ2-5; TRBD1 matches at 7 bases. V trimming: 4 bases; J trimming: 3 bases; junction bases outside the gene matches: 9. This CDR3 has 15 amino acids. Germline V gene sequence: CDR1 SGHDT, CDR2 YYEEEE. The CDR3 loop is CASSPETGTKETQYF. DNA for the CDR3: TGTGCCAGCAGCCCGGAGACAGGGACGAAAGAGACCCAGTACTTC.

This clone was counted a few times. The chain couples TRBV11-1 to TRBJ2-7; D remains unclear. The CDR3 is 13 amino acids. Per the germline V gene, CDR1 is SGHAT and CDR2 is FQDESV (reference sequence). Trimming took 5 bases from V and 2 from J, leaving 10 bases between them. DNA for the CDR3: TGTGCCAGCAGCGTGGGCAGTACCTACGAGCAGTACTTC. The encoded protein is CASSVGSTYEQYF.